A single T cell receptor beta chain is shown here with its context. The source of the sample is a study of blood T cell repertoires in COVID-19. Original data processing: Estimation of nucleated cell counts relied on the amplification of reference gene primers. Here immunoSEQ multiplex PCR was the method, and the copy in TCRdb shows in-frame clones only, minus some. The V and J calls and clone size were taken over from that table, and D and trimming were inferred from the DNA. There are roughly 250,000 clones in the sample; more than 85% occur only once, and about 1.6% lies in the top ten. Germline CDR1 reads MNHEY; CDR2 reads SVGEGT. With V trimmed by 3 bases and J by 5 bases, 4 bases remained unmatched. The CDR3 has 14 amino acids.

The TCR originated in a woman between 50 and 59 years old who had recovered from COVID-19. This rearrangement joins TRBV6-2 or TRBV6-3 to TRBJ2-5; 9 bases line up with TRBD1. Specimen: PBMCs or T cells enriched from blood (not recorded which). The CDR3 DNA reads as TGTGCCAGCAGTTATGGGACAGGGTTGGAGACCCAGTACTTC. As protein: CASSYGTGLETQYF.